These 2 T cell receptor beta chains share one sample of origin, sequenced in a study of cytomegalovirus exposure and HLA in healthy donors. Clones were read by immunoSEQ multiplex PCR, and TCRdb kept only the in-frame ones, dropping some. In the table there are around 200,000 clones, about 81% of which are singletons. The specimen sequenced was PBMCs. The source is a woman aged 25 to 39 in good health and CMV-seronegative.

This clone showed up just once. CDR3 amino acids: CASSEPGGAETQYF. The CDR3 DNA follows: TGTGCCAGCAGTGAGCCAGGGGGCGCTGAGACCCAGTACTTC. The chain carries TRBV25-1 and TRBJ2-5; the match to TRBD1 covers 8 bases. V shed 3 bases and J 5 bases; nucleotides not matched to a gene: 5. CDR1 and CDR2 (germline): MGHDK, SYGVNS. The CDR3 consists of 14 residues.

This sequence joins TRBV19 and TRBJ2-1; no definite D call. The V end lost 3 bases, the J end lost 0 bases, and 12 bases lay between the germline ends. Germline CDR1 LNHDA, CDR2 SQIVND (reference sequence). This CDR3 comprises 16 residues. The CDR3 region is CASSMSPGPSYNEQFF. DNA of the CDR3: TGTGCCAGTAGTATGTCTCCCGGTCCCTCCTACAATGAGCAGTTCTTC.